These 30 T cell receptor beta chains originate from one sample sequenced in a study of T cell responses to AZD1222 COVID-19 vaccine. Method: immunoSEQ multiplex PCR; TCRdb's copy keeps in-frame clones and lacks some. This sample yields some 150,000 clones, of which less than 90% are seen a single time; 5.5% to 7% belongs to the top ten. This specimen consisted of peripheral blood, obtained after recovery from COVID-19. All receptors derive from an adult who had recovered from COVID-19.

This chain joins TRBV19 and TRBJ1-5; D possibly corresponds to TRBD1 (5 bases). V lost 1 base to trimming and J lost 0 bases, with 13 bases between them. Germline lookup yields CDR1 LNHDA and CDR2 SQIVND (reference sequence). This CDR3 is built from 17 residues. The CDR3 DNA reads TGTGCCAGTAGTATAGTCCCGGGGGAATATAGCAATCAGCCCCAGCATTTT. Translated: CASSIVPGEYSNQPQHF.

The chain has TRBV5-1 and TRBJ2-4; TRBD1 matches at 12 bases. V shed 4 bases, J shed 5 bases, and the junction held 4 bases outside the gene matches. Looked up from germline, CDR1 is SGHRS and CDR2 is YFSETQ. This CDR3 contains 15 residues. CDR3 sequence (DNA): TGCGCCAGCAGCGGGGACAGGGGGCAGGAAAACATTCAGTACTTC. It is translated as CASSGDRGQENIQYF.

The chain uses TRBV7-6 and TRBJ1-3; D may be TRBD1 (5 bases). Trimming stripped 2 bases from V and 3 bases from J, with 8 bases between. Germline V CDR1 and CDR2: SGHVS, FNYEAQ. The CDR3 runs to 14 residues. CDR3 DNA sequence: TGTGCCAGCAGCTTACAGGGTTTTGGAAACACCATATATTTT. Amino acid sequence: CASSLQGFGNTIYF.

The chain combines TRBV4-2 with TRBJ1-1, with 7 bases aligning to TRBD1. The CDR3 has 14 residues. Germline lookup yields CDR1 LGHNA and CDR2 YNFKEQ. Trimming cost V 5 bases and J 3 bases; bases outside gene matches: 6. In DNA, the CDR3 is TGTGCCAGCAGCACAGAGGGGGCCGACACTGAAGCTTTCTTT. As protein: CASSTEGADTEAFF.

V is TRBV27 and J is TRBJ2-3, with a possible D match to TRBD1 (6 bases). V was clipped by 1 base and J by 6 bases, with 20 bases between them. The CDR3 runs 17 residues. The germline V gene encodes CDR1 MNHEY and CDR2 SMNVEV (reference sequence). The CDR3 loop is CASSLYPPTIGGDTQYF. The CDR3 coding sequence is TGTGCCAGCAGTTTATACCCCCCCACCATTGGGGGCGATACGCAGTATTTT.

V usage is TRBV9 and J usage is TRBJ1-3, with 7 bases aligning to TRBD1. The germline V gene encodes CDR1 SGDLS and CDR2 YYNGEE. The CDR3 totals 15 residues. V lost 1 base to trimming and J lost 2 bases; unmatched junction nucleotides: 3. CDR3 DNA: TGTGCCAGCAGCGTATTAACAGGGGCTGGAAACACCATATATTTT. Encoded protein: CASSVLTGAGNTIYF. Supplemented by reference TRBV9 and TRBJ1-3, the full variable domain reads DSGVTQTPKHLITATGQRVTLRCSPRSGDLSVYWYQQSLDQGLQFLIQYYNGEERAKGNILERFSAQQFPDLHSELNLSSLELGDSALYFCASSVLTGAGNTIYFGEGSWLTVV.

This clone appeared a few times. The gene calls are TRBV27 and TRBJ1-6; D possibly corresponds to TRBD1 (6 bases). V lost 5 bases, J lost 9 bases, and 14 bases lay in between. The CDR3 is 14 residues long. Germline CDR1 is MNHEY and CDR2 is SMNVEV (reference sequence). The CDR3 sequence: CASSREVRGSPLHF. As DNA, the CDR3 is TGTGCCAGCAGTCGGGAGGTCAGGGGTTCACCCCTCCACTTT.

The J gene is TRBJ1-6, the V gene TRBV7-2; unclear D gene. The CDR3 loop spans 15 amino acids. With 4 bases removed from V and 7 bases from J, the gap between germline ends came to 14 bases. Germline CDR1 SGHTA, CDR2 FQGNSA. The CDR3 loop reads CASSSRVAGNSPLHF. In DNA, the CDR3 is TGTGCCAGCAGCTCTAGGGTCGCGGGGAATTCACCCCTCCACTTT.

The chain joins TRBV18 to TRBJ2-7, with TRBD2 identical over 7 bases. The CDR3 length is 15 residues. Looked up from germline, CDR1 is KGHSH and CDR2 is LQKENI. V dropped 1 base and J dropped 5; count of bases not matched to a gene: 8. The chain's CDR3 is CASSPLGGRGNEQYF. The CDR3 DNA reads TGTGCCAGCTCACCACTTGGAGGGAGGGGAAACGAGCAGTACTTC.

This clone has only one observation. The CDR3 spells CASSLDGGANTEAFF. The DNA of the CDR3 is TGCGCCAGCAGCTTGGATGGGGGGGCGAACACTGAAGCTTTCTTT. This sequence joins TRBV5-1 and TRBJ1-1; tentative D call: TRBD1 (6 bases). The V gene lost 0 bases and the J gene lost 1 base, with 10 bases spanning the gap. Germline V gene sequence: CDR1 SGHRS, CDR2 YFSETQ. The CDR3 covers 15 residues.

The gene calls are TRBV19 and TRBJ1-5; a possible D gene is TRBD1 (5 bases). Germline assignment: CDR1 LNHDA and CDR2 SQIVND (reference sequence). The CDR3 is made up of 13 amino acids. Trimming took off 3 bases at V and 7 bases at J, with 10 bases between the two ends. The CDR3 here is CASSMRDLQPQHF. The CDR3 DNA follows: TGTGCCAGTAGTATGAGGGACCTCCAGCCCCAGCATTTT.

The chain uses TRBV29-1 and TRBJ1-1; 7 nucleotides align to TRBD1. The CDR3 is 14 amino acids. Germline V CDR1 and CDR2: SQVTM, ANQGSEA. V was clipped by 6 bases and J by 2 bases; unmatched bases: 9. The CDR3 loop reads CSVHQGTANTEAFF. The DNA of the CDR3 is TGCAGCGTCCACCAGGGGACAGCAAACACTGAAGCTTTCTTT.

This chain joins TRBV28 and TRBJ1-2, with a weak D call TRBD1 (6 bases). Trimming cost V 6 bases and J 2 bases, with 13 bases left between them. CDR1 and CDR2 (germline): MDHEN, SYDVKM. The CDR3 totals 14 residues. The DNA of the CDR3 is TGTGCCAGCAGAAAGGGGGGCGCAAACTATGGCTACACCTTC. Amino acids: CASRKGGANYGYTF.

The CDR3 reads CASSSGTSGISYNEQFF. Written as DNA, the CDR3 is TGTGCCAGCAGCTCCGGGACTAGCGGGATTTCCTACAATGAGCAGTTCTTC. V gene TRBV5-8 combines with J gene TRBJ2-1; 13 positions agree with TRBD2. The V segment lost 3 bases and the J segment 1 base; nucleotides outside the gene matches: 4. The germline V gene encodes CDR1 SGHTS and CDR2 YDEGEE. The CDR3 is 17 residues long.

This clone was counted only a few times. The V call is TRBV2, the J call TRBJ2-7; D is tentatively TRBD1 or TRBD2 (5 bases each). This CDR3 has 13 residues. CDR1 is SNHLY, CDR2 FYNNEI, per germline. Trimming removed 6 bases at V and 5 bases at J, with 14 bases between. The CDR3 is CASRTASGNEQYF. CDR3 DNA: TGTGCCAGCAGGACAGCCTCGGGGAACGAGCAGTACTTC.

This chain uses TRBV10-3 with TRBJ2-3; the D gene is possibly TRBD2 (5 bases). Germline CDR1 reads ENHRY; CDR2 reads SYGVKD. This CDR3 contains 17 residues. Trimming left V 6 bases short and J 2 bases short, with 21 bases between. This CDR3 reads CAIRDFERGPDTDTQYF. DNA for the CDR3: TGTGCCATCAGGGACTTCGAGAGAGGGCCGGACACAGATACGCAGTATTTT.

The chain has TRBV28 and TRBJ1-4, with 12 bases identical to TRBD1. After removal of 4 bases from V and 8 bases from J, the junction contained 2 bases not matched to a gene. The germline CDR1 and CDR2 sequences are MDHEN and SYDVKM. This CDR3 is 14 amino acids long. CDR3 nucleotide sequence: TGTGCCAGCAGTTCCGGGACAGGGGGCGAAAAACTGTTTTTT. Translating it yields CASSSGTGGEKLFF. The whole variable domain, remainder taken from reference TRBV28 and TRBJ1-4, is DVKVTQSSRYLVKRTGEKVFLECVQDMDHENMFWYRQDPGLGLRLIYFSYDVKMKEKGDIPEGYSVSREKKERFSLILESASTNQTSMYLCASSSGTGGEKLFFGSGTQLSVL.

The chain has TRBV5-6 and TRBJ1-1; D uncertain. This CDR3 spans 13 amino acids. CDR1 and CDR2 from the germline V gene are SGHDT and YYEEEE. The germline V and J ends were trimmed by 1 base and 3 bases, with 7 bases remaining between them. CDR3 region: CASSLNRDTEAFF. CDR3 nucleotides: TGTGCCAGCAGCTTGAACAGAGACACTGAAGCTTTCTTT.

This clone showed up just a few times. The genes are TRBV7-9 and TRBJ1-5; 7 bases map to TRBD1. CDR3 length equals 16 residues. Germline V gene sequence: CDR1 SEHNR, CDR2 FQNEAQ (reference sequence). V gave up 5 bases and J gave up 8 bases; unmatched junction bases: 15. The CDR3 DNA sequence: TGTGCCAGCAGCGCCAAGACAGGGCCGCTATCAAAGCCCCAGCATTTT. Translated, it gives CASSAKTGPLSKPQHF. Complete variable domain (other parts from reference TRBV7-9 and TRBJ1-5): DTGVSQNPRHKITKRGQNVTFRCDPISEHNRLYWYRQTLGQGPEFLTYFQNEAQLEKSRLLSDRFSAERPKGSFSTLEIQRTEQGDSAMYLCASSAKTGPLSKPQHFGDGTRLSIL.

J is TRBJ1-1 and V is TRBV9, with a weak D call TRBD1 (6 bases). The V gene's germline CDR1 is SGDLS and CDR2 YYNGEE. CDR3 length: 16 amino acids. Trimming stripped 5 bases from V and 0 bases from J, with 17 bases between. CDR3: CASSGGPGTMNTEAFF. CDR3 DNA: TGTGCCAGCAGTGGGGGGCCAGGGACCATGAACACTGAAGCTTTCTTT. Variable domain in full (rest from reference TRBV9 and TRBJ1-1): DSGVTQTPKHLITATGQRVTLRCSPRSGDLSVYWYQQSLDQGLQFLIQYYNGEERAKGNILERFSAQQFPDLHSELNLSSLELGDSALYFCASSGGPGTMNTEAFFGQGTRLTVV.

This chain connects TRBV21-1 to TRBJ1-5. TRBV21-1 is tagged as a pseudogene. This CDR3 has 10 amino acids. The CDR3, as DNA: TGTGCCAGCAGAGATCAGCCCCAGCATTTT. Translated: CASRDQPQHF.

V and J are TRBV6-6 and TRBJ1-3, with no clear D. V lost 2 bases and J 0 bases, leaving 11 bases between the germline ends. CDR1 is MNHNY and CDR2 is SVGAGI in the germline V gene (reference sequence). CDR3 size: 16 residues. CDR3 sequence (DNA): TGTGCCAGCAGTTACCCCCACGCCGACTCTGGAAACACCATATATTTT. Encoded protein: CASSYPHADSGNTIYF.

The chain uses TRBV10-2 and TRBJ2-1, with D perhaps matching TRBD2 (6 bases). V lost 8 bases, J lost 8 bases, and 19 bases lay in between. In germline, CDR1 is WSHSY, CDR2 SAAADI. CDR3 size: 14 residues. The CDR3 sequence: CASLGGTGGDEQFF. For the CDR3, the DNA is TGCGCCAGCCTGGGAGGAACCGGCGGCGATGAGCAGTTCTTC.

This rearrangement joins TRBV18 to TRBJ1-1; 7 nucleotides line up with TRBD1. Per germline, CDR1 KGHSH and CDR2 LQKENI. Unmatched junction bases numbered 3, after V lost 2 bases and J lost 0 bases. The length of the CDR3 is 15 residues. The CDR3: CASSPTQGVNTEAFF. The CDR3, as DNA: TGTGCCAGCTCACCAACTCAGGGGGTGAACACTGAAGCTTTCTTT.

The chain couples TRBV6-5 to TRBJ1-4; tentatively, D is TRBD1 (5 bases). There are 14 residues in the CDR3. CDR1 MNHEY and CDR2 SVGAGI come from the germline V gene. Trimming pared 2 bases from V and 6 bases from J, leaving 10 bases between. CDR3 in amino acids: CASSYQGGDEKLFF. The CDR3 DNA reads as TGTGCCAGCAGTTACCAGGGAGGGGATGAAAAACTGTTTTTT.

CDR3 coding DNA: TGCGCCAGCAGGGCTGGACAGGGGGATCCTGAAGCTTTCTTT. As protein: CASRAGQGDPEAFF. The chain employs TRBV10-2 and TRBJ1-1; 10 bases match TRBD1. Per the germline V gene, CDR1 is WSHSY and CDR2 is SAAADI. Trimming removed 6 bases from V and 6 bases from J; junction bases left unmatched: 7. The CDR3 is 14 amino acids.

V and J are TRBV7-8 and TRBJ2-1; D might be TRBD2 (6 bases). The V end lost 5 bases, the J end lost 5 bases, and 19 bases lay between the germline ends. CDR1 is SGHVS and CDR2 is FQNEAQ in the germline V gene. This CDR3 region has 16 residues. The CDR3 DNA sequence: TGTGCCAGCAGCCACCCAGGGAGGACCAACCACAATGAGCAGTTCTTC. Its protein is CASSHPGRTNHNEQFF.

V is TRBV28 and J is TRBJ1-1; 9 nucleotides align to TRBD1. J gave up 2 bases and V 5 bases, and 6 bases lay outside the gene matches. This CDR3 has 15 residues. Germline-derived CDR1 and CDR2 are MDHEN and SYDVKM. In DNA form, the CDR3 reads TGTGCCAGCAGTAATCCGGGACAGGGAAACACTGAAGCTTTCTTT. The encoded protein is CASSNPGQGNTEAFF.

The chain links TRBV5-1 to TRBJ1-1, with 9 bases aligning to TRBD1. This CDR3 contains 16 residues. V shed 6 bases and J 1 base; nucleotides not matched to a gene: 10. Germline CDR1 is SGHRS and CDR2 is YFSETQ. The chain's CDR3 is CASTVANRGRNTEAFF. CDR3 sequence (DNA): TGCGCCAGCACGGTCGCGAACAGGGGGCGGAACACTGAAGCTTTCTTT.

This clone was seen just once. CDR3 region: CASSTGQGAGEQYF. CDR3 in DNA: TGTGCCAGCAGCACCGGCCAGGGGGCGGGCGAGCAGTACTTC. The gene calls are TRBV5-4 and TRBJ2-7; 8 nucleotides align to TRBD1. The CDR3 contains 14 residues. Germline-derived CDR1 and CDR2 are SGHNT and YYREEE (reference sequence). V was pared by 4 bases and J by 6 bases, with 9 bases of the junction left unmatched.